This T cell receptor (beta chain) was identified during a study of CD8+ T cells in alopecia areata. Trimming removed 0 bases from V and 3 bases from J, with 16 bases in between. Germline V gene sequence: CDR1 GTSNPN, CDR2 SVGIG (reference sequence). CDR3 length equals 16 residues. A remark on this clone: What it binds is unknown.

Study findings and constraints: In scalp and blood, many expanded lesional clones persisted during tofacitinib.

Treatment specified: oral pan-JAK inhibitor, 5-10 mg twice daily. The study team obtained lesional scalp punch biopsies and peripheral blood from alopecia areata patients. Reverse transcription of extracted RNA yielded cDNA, which provided the sequencing template. The protocol was immunoSEQ multiplex PCR, while the TCRdb copy is restricted to in-frame clones and leaves out a portion. The sample records 150,000 to 250,000 clones, 50% to 60% being singletons. The specimen comprised CD4+ T cells sorted from blood, sampled at week 4, from a patient treated with tofacitinib. The gene calls are TRBV30 and TRBJ2-3; D may correspond to TRBD1 or TRBD2 (5 bases each). This receptor was identified in a human donor with alopecia areata. The CDR3 DNA follows: TGTGCCTGGAGTGTATTGGTTGGGACCAGAACAGATACGCAGTATTTT. It encodes CAWSVLVGTRTDTQYF.